The rows below give T cell receptor beta chains drawn from one sample of a study of PD-1 blockade in classical Hodgkin lymphoma. TCRdb's copy holds only in-frame clones and misses some; the assay was immunoSEQ multiplex PCR. Among more than 30,000 clones listed, approximately 82% were seen once. The source material was peripheral blood mononuclear cells (PBMCs), sampled before the second cycle of nivolumab. The receptors originated from a human donor with classical Hodgkin lymphoma. CDR3s include the opening cysteine and the closing phenylalanine or tryptophan. D genes are given only for firm matches. Clone size is shown for a subset of rows, as once, few, many or a class of expanded clone.

j_call v_call d_call cdr3_length clone_size cdr3_aa cdr3_nt
TRBJ2-7 TRBV9 - 15 once CASSVAGADRYEQYF TGTGCCAGCAGCGTAGCGGGGGCGGATCGTTACGAGCAGTACTTC
TRBJ1-1 TRBV5-1 - 15 - CASRPVARRPTEAFF TGCGCCAGCAGGCCCGTAGCTCGGAGGCCCACTGAAGCTTTCTTT
TRBJ2-7 TRBV6-1 TRBD2 14 few CASSVGLAERSMDF TGTGCCAGCAGTGTGGGACTAGCGGAGCGGTCCATGGACTTC
TRBJ2-2 TRBV27 - 15 - CASSLSRQLGGELFF TGTGCCAGCAGTTTATCAAGGCAGCTGGGCGGGGAGCTGTTTTTT
TRBJ2-5 TRBV2 - 13 - CASSKNIQETQYF TGTGCCAGCAGCAAAAATATCCAAGAGACCCAGTACTTC
TRBJ2-5 TRBV9 - 14 once CASSKASVPETQYF TGTGCCAGCAGCAAAGCTTCAGTTCCAGAGACCCAGTACTTC
TRBJ2-5 TRBV7-3 - 16 - CASSLRSGVYRETQYF TGTGCCAGCAGCCTTCGCTCGGGGGTCTATCGGGAGACCCAGTACTTC
TRBJ1-1 TRBV7-8 - 14 medium-sized CASSLVGPNTEAFF TGTGCCAGCAGCTTAGTCGGCCCCAACACTGAAGCTTTCTTT
TRBJ1-2 TRBV29-1 TRBD1 12 - CSVGQGMYGYTF TGCAGCGTAGGACAGGGCATGTATGGCTACACCTTC
TRBJ2-5 TRBV6-5 TRBD2 14 - CASSRLAVQETQYF TGTGCCAGCAGCCGACTAGCGGTTCAAGAGACCCAGTACTTC
TRBJ2-5 TRBV2 TRBD1 15 - CASSEESTGGETQYF TGTGCCAGCAGTGAAGAATCGACAGGGGGAGAGACCCAGTACTTC
TRBJ2-2 TRBV5-4 - 14 - CASSLVANTGELFF TGTGCCAGCAGCTTGGTAGCAAACACCGGGGAGCTGTTTTTT
TRBJ2-3 TRBV27 - 18 many CASSLYPIGDTSTDTQYF TGTGCCAGCAGTTTATACCCCATTGGCGACACCAGCACAGATACGCAGTATTTT
TRBJ1-3 TRBV7-2 - 16 - CASTRPNTDLRNTIYF TGTGCCAGCACCCGCCCCAATACAGATTTAAGAAACACCATATATTTT
TRBJ2-7 TRBV10-3 - 11 - CAISELEQQYF TGTGCCATCAGTGAGCTGGAGCAGCAGTACTTC
TRBJ1-2 TRBV9 - 15 few CASSVDLGHQYGYTF TGTGCCAGCAGCGTAGATTTGGGACATCAATACGGCTACACCTTC
TRBJ1-6 TRBV10-2 - 16 - CASSSPGRPYNSPLHF TGCGCCAGCAGTTCCCCAGGGCGACCTTATAATTCACCCCTCCACTTT
TRBJ2-7 TRBV27 - 16 - CANPGLWKGRPNEQYF TGTGCCAACCCGGGGTTGTGGAAGGGGCGGCCTAACGAGCAGTACTTC
TRBJ2-3 TRBV19 - 16 - CASSATSGTPPVTQYF TGTGCCAGTAGTGCTACCTCCGGGACCCCCCCCGTTACGCAGTATTTT
TRBJ2-7 TRBV18 - 15 many CASSQLVAGTLEQYF TGTGCCAGCTCACAGCTGGTAGCAGGGACCCTAGAGCAGTACTTC
TRBJ2-5 TRBV9 TRBD2 15 once CASSVAAGGGETQYF TGTGCCAGCAGCGTAGCGGCGGGGGGCGGGGAGACCCAGTACTTC
TRBJ1-2 TRBV19 TRBD1 14 - CASSITTGGYGYTF TGTGCCAGTAGTATAACAACAGGGGGTTATGGCTACACCTTC
TRBJ1-4 TRBV7-2 TRBD1 15 - CASSSPGQANEKLFF TGTGCCAGCAGCTCTCCGGGACAGGCTAATGAAAAACTGTTTTTT
TRBJ2-5 TRBV11-2 - 11 - CASSRQVTQYF TGTGCCAGCAGCCGACAGGTGACCCAGTACTTC
TRBJ1-1 TRBV7-8 TRBD1 13 once CASTPTGLTEAFF TGTGCCTCGACCCCGACAGGGTTGACTGAAGCTTTCTTT
TRBJ2-7 TRBV30 - 12 - CAWDGGGYEQYF TGTGCCTGGGATGGGGGTGGGTACGAGCAGTACTTC
TRBJ1-4 TRBV19 - 14 once CASSSGQYNEKLFF TGTGCCAGTAGTAGTGGACAGTATAATGAAAAACTGTTTTTT
TRBJ2-7 TRBV5-4 - 12 - CASSSGIDEQYF TGTGCCAGCAGCTCCGGCATCGACGAGCAGTACTTC
TRBJ2-2 TRBV19 TRBD2 17 - CASSTGARAGGAGELFF TGTGCCAGTAGTACAGGAGCTAGGGCGGGGGGAGCCGGGGAGCTGTTTTTT
TRBJ1-5 TRBV10-3 TRBD1 14 - CAISPTGVYQPQHF TGTGCCATCAGTCCGACAGGGGTCTATCAGCCCCAGCATTTT
TRBJ1-3 TRBV7-6 - 17 - CASSLAVTAEGGNTIYF TGTGCCAGCAGCTTAGCGGTCACAGCCGAAGGTGGAAACACCATATATTTT
TRBJ1-1 TRBV19 - 8 few CPGSEAFF TGTCCTGGGAGTGAAGCTTTCTTT
TRBJ1-1 TRBV10-3 - 14 few CAISGQYENTEAFF TGTGCCATCAGTGGGCAATACGAGAACACTGAAGCTTTCTTT